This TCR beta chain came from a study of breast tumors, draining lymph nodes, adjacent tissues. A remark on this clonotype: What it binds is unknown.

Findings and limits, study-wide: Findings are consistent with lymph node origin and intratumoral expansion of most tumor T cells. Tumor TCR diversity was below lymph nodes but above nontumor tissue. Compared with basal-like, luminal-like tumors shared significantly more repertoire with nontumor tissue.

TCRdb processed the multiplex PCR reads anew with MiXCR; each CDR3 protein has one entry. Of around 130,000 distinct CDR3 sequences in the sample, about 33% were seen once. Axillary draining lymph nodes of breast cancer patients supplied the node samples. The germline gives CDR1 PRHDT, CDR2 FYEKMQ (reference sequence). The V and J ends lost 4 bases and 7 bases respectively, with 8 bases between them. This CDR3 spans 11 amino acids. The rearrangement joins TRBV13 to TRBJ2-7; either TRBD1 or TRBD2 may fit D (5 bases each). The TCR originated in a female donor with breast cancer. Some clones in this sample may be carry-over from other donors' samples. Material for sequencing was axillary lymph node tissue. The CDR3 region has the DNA TGTGCCAGCAGCTGGGGCGGGGAGCAGTACTTC. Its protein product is CASSWGGEQYF.